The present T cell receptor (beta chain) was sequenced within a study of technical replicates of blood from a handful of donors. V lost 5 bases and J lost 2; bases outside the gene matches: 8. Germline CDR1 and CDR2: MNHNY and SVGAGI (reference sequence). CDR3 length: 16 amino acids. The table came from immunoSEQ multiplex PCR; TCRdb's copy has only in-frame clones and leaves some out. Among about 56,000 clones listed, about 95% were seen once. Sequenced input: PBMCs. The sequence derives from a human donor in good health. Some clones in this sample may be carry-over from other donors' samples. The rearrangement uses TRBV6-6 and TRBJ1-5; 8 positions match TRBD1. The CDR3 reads CASSQPGQGGNQPQHF. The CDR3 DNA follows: TGTGCCAGCAGTCAACCAGGACAGGGTGGCAATCAGCCCCAGCATTTT.